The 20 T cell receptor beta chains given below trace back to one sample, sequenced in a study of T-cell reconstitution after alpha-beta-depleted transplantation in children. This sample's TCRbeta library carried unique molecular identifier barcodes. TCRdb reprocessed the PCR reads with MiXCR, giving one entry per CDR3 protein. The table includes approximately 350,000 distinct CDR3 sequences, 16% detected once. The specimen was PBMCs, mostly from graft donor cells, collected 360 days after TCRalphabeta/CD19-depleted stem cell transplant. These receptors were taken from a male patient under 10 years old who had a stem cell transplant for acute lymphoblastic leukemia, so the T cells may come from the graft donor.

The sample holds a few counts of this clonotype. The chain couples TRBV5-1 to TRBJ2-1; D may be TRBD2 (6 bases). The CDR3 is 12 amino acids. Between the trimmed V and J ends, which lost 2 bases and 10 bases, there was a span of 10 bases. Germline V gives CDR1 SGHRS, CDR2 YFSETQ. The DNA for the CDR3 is TGCGCCAGCAGCTTCGGACTATTCGAGCAGTTCTTC. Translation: CASSFGLFEQFF.

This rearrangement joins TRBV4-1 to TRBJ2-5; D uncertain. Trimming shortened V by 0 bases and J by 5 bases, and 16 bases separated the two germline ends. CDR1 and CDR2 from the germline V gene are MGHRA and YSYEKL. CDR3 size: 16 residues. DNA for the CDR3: TGCGCCAGCAGCCAAGAATGGCCCACCGGAGTTGAGACCCAGTACTTC. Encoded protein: CASSQEWPTGVETQYF.

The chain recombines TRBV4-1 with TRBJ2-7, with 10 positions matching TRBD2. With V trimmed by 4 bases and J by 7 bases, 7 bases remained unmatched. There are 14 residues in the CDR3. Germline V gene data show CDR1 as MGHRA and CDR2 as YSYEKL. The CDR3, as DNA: TGCGCCAGCAGCCCACTAGCGGGAAATTCGGAGCAGTACTTC. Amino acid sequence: CASSPLAGNSEQYF.

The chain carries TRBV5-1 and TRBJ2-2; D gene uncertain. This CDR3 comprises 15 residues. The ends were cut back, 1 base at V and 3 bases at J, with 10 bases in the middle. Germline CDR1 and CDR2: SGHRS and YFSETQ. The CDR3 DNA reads TGCGCCAGCAGCTTGACAGCACCGGACACCGGGGAGCTGTTTTTT. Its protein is CASSLTAPDTGELFF.

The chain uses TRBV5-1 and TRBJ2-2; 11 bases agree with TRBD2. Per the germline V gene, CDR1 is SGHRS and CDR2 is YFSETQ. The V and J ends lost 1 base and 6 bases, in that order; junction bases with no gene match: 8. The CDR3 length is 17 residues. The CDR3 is CASSLTGLAVLAGELFF. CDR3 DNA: TGCGCCAGCAGCTTGACGGGACTAGCGGTGCTGGCCGGGGAGCTGTTTTTT.

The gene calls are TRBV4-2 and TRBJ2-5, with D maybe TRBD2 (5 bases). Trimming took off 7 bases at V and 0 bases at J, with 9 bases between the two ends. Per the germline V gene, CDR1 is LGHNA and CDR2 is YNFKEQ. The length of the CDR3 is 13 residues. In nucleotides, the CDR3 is TGTGCCAGCAAGGAGGACTACCAAGAGACCCAGTACTTC. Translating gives CASKEDYQETQYF.

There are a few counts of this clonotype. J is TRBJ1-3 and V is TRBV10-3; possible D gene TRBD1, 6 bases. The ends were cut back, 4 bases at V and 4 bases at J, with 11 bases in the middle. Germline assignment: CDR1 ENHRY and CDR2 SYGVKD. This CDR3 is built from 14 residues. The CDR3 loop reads CAISAGGPGNTIYF. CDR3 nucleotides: TGTGCCATCAGTGCCGGGGGGCCGGGAAACACCATATATTTT.

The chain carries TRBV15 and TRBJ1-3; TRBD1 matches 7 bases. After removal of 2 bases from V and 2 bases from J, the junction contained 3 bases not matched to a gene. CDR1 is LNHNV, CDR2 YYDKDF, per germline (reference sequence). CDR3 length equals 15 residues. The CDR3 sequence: CATSRPGTAGNTIYF. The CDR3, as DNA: TGTGCCACCAGCAGACCCGGGACAGCTGGAAACACCATATATTTT.

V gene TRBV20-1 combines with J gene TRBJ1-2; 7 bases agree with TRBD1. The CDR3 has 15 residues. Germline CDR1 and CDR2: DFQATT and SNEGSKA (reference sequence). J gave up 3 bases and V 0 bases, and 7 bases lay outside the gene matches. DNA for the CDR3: TGCAGTGCTAGAGATCAGGGGGGCAGTGACTATGGCTACACCTTC. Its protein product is CSARDQGGSDYGYTF.

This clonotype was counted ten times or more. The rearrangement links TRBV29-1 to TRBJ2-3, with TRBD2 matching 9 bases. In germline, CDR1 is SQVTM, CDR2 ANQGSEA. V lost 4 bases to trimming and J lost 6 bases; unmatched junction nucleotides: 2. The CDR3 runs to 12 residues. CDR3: CSVVAGGDTQYF. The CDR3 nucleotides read TGCAGCGTTGTCGCGGGAGGGGATACGCAGTATTTT.

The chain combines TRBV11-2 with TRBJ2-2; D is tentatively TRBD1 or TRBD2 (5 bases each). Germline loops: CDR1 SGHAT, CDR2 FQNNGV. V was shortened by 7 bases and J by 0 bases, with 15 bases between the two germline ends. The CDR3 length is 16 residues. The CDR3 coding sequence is TGTGCCAGCATCTCCCCACGGGGACCGAACACCGGGGAGCTGTTTTTT. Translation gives CASISPRGPNTGELFF.

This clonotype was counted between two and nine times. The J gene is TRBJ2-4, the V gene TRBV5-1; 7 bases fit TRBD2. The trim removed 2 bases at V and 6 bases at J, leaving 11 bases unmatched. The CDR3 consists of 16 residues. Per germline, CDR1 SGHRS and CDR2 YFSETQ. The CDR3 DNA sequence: TGCGCCAGCAGCTTCTTGCTCGGGTCTAGCGGAAACATTCAGTACTTC. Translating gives CASSFLLGSSGNIQYF.

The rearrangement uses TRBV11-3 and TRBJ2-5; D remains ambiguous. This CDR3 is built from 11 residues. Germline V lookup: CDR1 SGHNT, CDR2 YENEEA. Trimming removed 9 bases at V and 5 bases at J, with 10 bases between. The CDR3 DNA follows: TGTGCCAGACGACAATGGGAGACCCAGTACTTC. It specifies CARRQWETQYF.

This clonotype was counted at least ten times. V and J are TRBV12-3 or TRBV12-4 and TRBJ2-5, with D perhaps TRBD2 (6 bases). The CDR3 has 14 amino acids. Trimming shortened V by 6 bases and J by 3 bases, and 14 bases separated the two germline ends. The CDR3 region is CASSLRRVEETQYF. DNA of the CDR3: TGTGCCAGCAGCTTAAGGAGGGTAGAAGAGACCCAGTACTTC.

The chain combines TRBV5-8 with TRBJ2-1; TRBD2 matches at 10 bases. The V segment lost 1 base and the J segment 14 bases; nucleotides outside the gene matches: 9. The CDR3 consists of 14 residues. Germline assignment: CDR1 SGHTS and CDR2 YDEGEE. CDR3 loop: CASSLTSGNVGEFF. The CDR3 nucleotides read TGTGCCAGCAGCTTGACTAGCGGGAATGTAGGGGAGTTCTTC.

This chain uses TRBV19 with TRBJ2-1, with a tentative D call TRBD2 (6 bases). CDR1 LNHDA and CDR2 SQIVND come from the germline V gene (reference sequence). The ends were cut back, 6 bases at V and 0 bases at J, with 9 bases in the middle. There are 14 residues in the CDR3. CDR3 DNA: TGTGCCAGTAGGGCAGCGGGCTCCTACAATGAGCAGTTCTTC. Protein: CASRAAGSYNEQFF.

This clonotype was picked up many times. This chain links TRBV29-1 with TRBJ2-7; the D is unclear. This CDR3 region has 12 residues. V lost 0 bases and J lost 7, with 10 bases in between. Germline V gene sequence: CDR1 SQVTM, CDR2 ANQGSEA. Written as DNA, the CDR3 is TGCAGCGTTGAAGATCCCCCCGGGGAGCAGTACTTC. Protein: CSVEDPPGEQYF.

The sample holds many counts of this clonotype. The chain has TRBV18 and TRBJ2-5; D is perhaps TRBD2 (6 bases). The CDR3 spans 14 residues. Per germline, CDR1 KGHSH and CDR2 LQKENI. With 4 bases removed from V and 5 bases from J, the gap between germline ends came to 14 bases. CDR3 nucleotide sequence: TGTGCCAGCTCACAACCGGGACTGCGGGAGACCCAGTACTTC. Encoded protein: CASSQPGLRETQYF.

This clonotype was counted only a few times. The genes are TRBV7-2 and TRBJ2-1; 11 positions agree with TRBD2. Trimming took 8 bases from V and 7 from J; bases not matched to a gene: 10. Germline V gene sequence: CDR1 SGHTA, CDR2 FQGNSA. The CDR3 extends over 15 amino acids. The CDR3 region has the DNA TGTGCCAGCGTACCACTAGCGGGAGTACAGAATGAGCAGTTCTTC. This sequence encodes CASVPLAGVQNEQFF.

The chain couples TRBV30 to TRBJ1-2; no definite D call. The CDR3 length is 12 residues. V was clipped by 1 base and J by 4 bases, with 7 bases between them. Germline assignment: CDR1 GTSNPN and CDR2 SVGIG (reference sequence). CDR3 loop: CAWSGGSYGYTF. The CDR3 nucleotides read TGTGCCTGGAGTGGGGGAAGCTATGGCTACACCTTC.